This TCR beta chain emerged from a study of shared clonotypes between healthy human individuals. Method: immunoSEQ multiplex PCR; TCRdb's copy keeps in-frame clones and lacks some. This sample carries approximately 2.5 million clones, over 85% of them seen once, and the ten largest clones take around 0.14%. With respect to this clone: A read error may account for a junction end that differs from germline.

This CDR3 contains 13 residues. Germline assignment: CDR1 SSHAT and CDR2 FNYEAQ (reference sequence). Sequencing used naive CD4+ T cells sorted from blood. Specified subset: CD45RA+ positively selected. This chain joins TRBV7-7 and TRBJ2-5; D possibly corresponds to TRBD1 (5 bases). The source is a man aged 18-30 years in good health. CDR3 in DNA: TGTGCTAGCAGCGAAGACAGAGAAGAGACCCAGTACTTC. Residues: CASSEDREETQYF.